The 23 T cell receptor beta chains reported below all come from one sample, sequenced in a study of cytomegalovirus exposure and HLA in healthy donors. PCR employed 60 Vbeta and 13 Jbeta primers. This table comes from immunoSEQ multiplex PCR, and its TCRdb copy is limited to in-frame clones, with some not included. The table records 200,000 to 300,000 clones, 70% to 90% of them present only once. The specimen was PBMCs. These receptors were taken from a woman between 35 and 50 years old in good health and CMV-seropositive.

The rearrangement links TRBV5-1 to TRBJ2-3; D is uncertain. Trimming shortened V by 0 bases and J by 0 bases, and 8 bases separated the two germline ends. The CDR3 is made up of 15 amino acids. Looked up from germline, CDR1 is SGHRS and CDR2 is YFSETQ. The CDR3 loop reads CASSLAVGSTDTQYF. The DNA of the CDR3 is TGCGCCAGCAGCTTGGCCGTCGGTAGCACAGATACGCAGTATTTT. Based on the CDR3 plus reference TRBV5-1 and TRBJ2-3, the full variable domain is KAGVTQTPRYLIKTRGQQVTLSCSPISGHRSVSWYQQTPGQGLQFLFEYFSETQRNKGNFPGRFSGRQFSNSRSEMNVSTLELGDSALYLCASSLAVGSTDTQYFGPGTRLTVL.

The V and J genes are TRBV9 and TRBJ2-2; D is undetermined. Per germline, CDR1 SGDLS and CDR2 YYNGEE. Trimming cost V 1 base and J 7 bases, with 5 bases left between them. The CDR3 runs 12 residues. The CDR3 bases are TGTGCCAGCAGCGTATATGTCGGGGAGCTGTTTTTT. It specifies CASSVYVGELFF.

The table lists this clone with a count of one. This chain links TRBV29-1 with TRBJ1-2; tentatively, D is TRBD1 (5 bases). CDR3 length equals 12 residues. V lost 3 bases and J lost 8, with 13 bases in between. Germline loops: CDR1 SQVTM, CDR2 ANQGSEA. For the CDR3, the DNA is TGCAGCGTTGAGAAGGGGAAAGGGGGCTACACCTTC. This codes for CSVEKGKGGYTF. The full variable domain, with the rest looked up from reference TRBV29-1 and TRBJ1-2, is SAVISQKPSRDICQRGTSLTIQCQVDSQVTMMFWYRQQPGQSLTLIATANQGSEATYESGFVIDKFPISRPNLTFSTLTVSNMSPEDSSIYLCSVEKGKGGYTFGSGTRLTVV.

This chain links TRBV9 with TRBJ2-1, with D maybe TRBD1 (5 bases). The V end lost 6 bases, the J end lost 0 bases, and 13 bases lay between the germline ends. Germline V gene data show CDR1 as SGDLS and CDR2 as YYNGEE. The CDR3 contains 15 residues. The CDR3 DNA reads TGTGCCAGCACCTCAGGGATTGCCTCCTACAATGAGCAGTTCTTC. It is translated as CASTSGIASYNEQFF.

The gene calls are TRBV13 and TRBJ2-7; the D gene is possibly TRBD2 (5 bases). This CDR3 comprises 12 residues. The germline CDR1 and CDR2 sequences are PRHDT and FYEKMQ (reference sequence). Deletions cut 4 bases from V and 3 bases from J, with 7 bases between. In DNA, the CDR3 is TGTGCCAGCAGCTCCGCGGGCTACGAGCAGTACTTC. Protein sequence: CASSSAGYEQYF.

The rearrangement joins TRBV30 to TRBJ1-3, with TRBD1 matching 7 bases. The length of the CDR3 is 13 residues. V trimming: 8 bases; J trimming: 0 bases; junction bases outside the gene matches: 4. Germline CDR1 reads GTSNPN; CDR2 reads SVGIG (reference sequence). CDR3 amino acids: CAGDRDSGNTIYF. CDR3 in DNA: TGTGCCGGAGACAGGGACTCTGGAAACACCATATATTTT.

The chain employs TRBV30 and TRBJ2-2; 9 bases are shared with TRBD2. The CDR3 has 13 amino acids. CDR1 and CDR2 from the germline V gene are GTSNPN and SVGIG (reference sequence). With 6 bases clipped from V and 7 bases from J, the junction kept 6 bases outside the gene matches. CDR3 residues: CACLAGGGGELFF. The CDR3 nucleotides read TGTGCCTGCCTGGCGGGAGGGGGCGGGGAGCTGTTTTTT.

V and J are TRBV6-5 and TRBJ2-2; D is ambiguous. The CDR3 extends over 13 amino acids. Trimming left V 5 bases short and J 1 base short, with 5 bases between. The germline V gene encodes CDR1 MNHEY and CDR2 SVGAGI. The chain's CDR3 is CASSPVNTGELFF. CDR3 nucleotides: TGTGCCAGCAGTCCGGTGAACACCGGGGAGCTGTTTTTT.

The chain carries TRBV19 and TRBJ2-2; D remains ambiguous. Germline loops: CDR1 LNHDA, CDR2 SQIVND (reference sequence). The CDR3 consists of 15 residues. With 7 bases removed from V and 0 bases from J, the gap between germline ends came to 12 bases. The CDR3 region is CASTLTLANTGELFF. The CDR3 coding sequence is TGTGCCAGTACCCTGACTTTGGCGAACACCGGGGAGCTGTTTTTT.

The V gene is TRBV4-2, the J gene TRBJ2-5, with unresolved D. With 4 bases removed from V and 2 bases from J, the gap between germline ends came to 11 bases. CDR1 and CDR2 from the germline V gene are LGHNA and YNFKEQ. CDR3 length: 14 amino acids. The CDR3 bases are TGTGCCAGCAGCCCCCATTTAGATCAAGAGACCCAGTACTTC. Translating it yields CASSPHLDQETQYF.

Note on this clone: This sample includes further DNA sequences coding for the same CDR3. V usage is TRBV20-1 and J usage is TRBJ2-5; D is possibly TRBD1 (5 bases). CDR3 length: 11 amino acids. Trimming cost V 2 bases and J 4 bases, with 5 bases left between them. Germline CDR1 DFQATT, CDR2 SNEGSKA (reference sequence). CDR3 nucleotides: TGCAGTGCTAGAAGGGGAGAGACCCAGTACTTC. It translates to CSARRGETQYF.

For the CDR3, the DNA is TGTGCCAGTAGTATAGGGGCTCACACCGGGGAGCTGTTTTTT. Its protein product is CASSIGAHTGELFF. The rearrangement uses TRBV19 and TRBJ2-2; no clear D. The germline CDR1 and CDR2 sequences are LNHDA and SQIVND (reference sequence). The V end was cut by 1 base, the J end by 3 bases, with 6 bases between. The CDR3 contains 14 residues.

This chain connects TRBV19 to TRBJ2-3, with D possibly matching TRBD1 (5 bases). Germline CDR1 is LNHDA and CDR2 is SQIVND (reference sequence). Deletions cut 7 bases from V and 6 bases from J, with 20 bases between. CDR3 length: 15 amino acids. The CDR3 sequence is CASIPPGQGRDTQYF. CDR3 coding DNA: TGTGCCAGTATCCCCCCCGGGCAGGGTAGGGATACGCAGTATTTT. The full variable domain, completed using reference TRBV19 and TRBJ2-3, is DGGITQSPKYLFRKEGQNVTLSCEQNLNHDAMYWYRQDPGQGLRLIYYSQIVNDFQKGDIAEGYSVSREKKESFPLTVTSAQKNPTAFYLCASIPPGQGRDTQYFGPGTRLTVL.

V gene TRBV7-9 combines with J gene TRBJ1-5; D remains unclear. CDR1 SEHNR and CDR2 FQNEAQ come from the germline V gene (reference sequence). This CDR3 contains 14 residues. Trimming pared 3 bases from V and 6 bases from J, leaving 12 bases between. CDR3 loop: CASSLSGGSQPQHF. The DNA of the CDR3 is TGTGCCAGCAGCTTGTCAGGAGGGAGTCAGCCCCAGCATTTT. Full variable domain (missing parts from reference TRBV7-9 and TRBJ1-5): DTGVSQNPRHKITKRGQNVTFRCDPISEHNRLYWYRQTLGQGPEFLTYFQNEAQLEKSRLLSDRFSAERPKGSFSTLEIQRTEQGDSAMYLCASSLSGGSQPQHFGDGTRLSIL.

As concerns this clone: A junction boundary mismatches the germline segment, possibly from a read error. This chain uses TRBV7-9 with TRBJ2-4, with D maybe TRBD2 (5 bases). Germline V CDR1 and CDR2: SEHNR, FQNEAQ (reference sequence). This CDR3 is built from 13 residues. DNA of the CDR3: TGTGCCAGCGCCTCGGAGGTTAAAAACATTCAGTCCTTC. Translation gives CASASEVKNIQSF.

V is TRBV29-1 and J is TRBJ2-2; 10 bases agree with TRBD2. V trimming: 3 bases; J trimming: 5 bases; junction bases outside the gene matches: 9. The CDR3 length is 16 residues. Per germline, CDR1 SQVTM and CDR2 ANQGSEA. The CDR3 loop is CSVELSSGRGTGELFF. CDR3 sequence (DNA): TGCAGCGTTGAGCTCTCTAGCGGGAGAGGTACCGGGGAGCTGTTTTTT.

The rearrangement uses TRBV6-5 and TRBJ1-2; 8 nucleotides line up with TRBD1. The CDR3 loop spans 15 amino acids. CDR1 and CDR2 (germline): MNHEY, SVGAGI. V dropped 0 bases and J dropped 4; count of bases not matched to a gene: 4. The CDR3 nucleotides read TGTGCCAGCAGTTACTCCTCAGGGGGCGGCTATGGCTACACCTTC. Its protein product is CASSYSSGGGYGYTF.

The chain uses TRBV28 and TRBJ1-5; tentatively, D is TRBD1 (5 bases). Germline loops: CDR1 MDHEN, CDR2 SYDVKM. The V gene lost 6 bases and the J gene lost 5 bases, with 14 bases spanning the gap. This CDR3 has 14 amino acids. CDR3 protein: CASSPRTGDQPQHF. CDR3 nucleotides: TGTGCCAGCAGCCCTAGGACGGGGGATCAGCCCCAGCATTTT. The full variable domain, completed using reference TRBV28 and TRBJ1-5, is DVKVTQSSRYLVKRTGEKVFLECVQDMDHENMFWYRQDPGLGLRLIYFSYDVKMKEKGDIPEGYSVSREKKERFSLILESASTNQTSMYLCASSPRTGDQPQHFGDGTRLSIL.

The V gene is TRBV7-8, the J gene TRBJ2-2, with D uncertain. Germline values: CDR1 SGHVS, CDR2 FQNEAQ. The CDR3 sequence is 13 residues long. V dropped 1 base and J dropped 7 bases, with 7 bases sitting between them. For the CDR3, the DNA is TGTGCCAGCAGCTTAGTGGTAGTCGGGGAGCTGTTTTTT. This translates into CASSLVVVGELFF.

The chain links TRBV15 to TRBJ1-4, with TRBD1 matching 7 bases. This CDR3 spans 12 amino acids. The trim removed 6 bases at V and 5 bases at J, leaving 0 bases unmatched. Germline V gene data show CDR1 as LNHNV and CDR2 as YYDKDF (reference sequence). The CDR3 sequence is CATRTGNEKLFF. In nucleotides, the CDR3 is TGTGCCACCAGGACAGGGAATGAAAAACTGTTTTTT.

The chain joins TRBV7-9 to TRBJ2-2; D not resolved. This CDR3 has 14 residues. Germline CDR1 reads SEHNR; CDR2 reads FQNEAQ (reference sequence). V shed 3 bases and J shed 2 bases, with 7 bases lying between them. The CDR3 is CASSFNTNTGELFF. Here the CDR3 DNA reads TGTGCCAGCAGCTTCAACACCAACACCGGGGAGCTGTTTTTT.

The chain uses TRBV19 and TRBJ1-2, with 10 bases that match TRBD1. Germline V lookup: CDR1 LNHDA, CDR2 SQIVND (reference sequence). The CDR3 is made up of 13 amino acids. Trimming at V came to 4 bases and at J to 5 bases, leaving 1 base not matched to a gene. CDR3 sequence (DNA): TGTGCCAGTAGTAGGGGACAGGGGTATGGCTACACCTTC. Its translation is CASSRGQGYGYTF.

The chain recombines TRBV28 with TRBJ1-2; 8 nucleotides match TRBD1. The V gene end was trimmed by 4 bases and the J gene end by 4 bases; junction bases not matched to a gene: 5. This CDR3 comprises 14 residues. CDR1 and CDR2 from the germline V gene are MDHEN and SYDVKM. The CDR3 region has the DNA TGTGCCAGCAGTTCAGGGGGCACCGGCTATGGCTACACCTTC. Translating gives CASSSGGTGYGYTF.